These T cell receptor beta chains were read from a single sample in a study of blood T cell repertoires in COVID-19. Profiling relied on immunoSEQ multiplex PCR, and the TCRdb table lists in-frame clones only, not all of them. In the table there are a few hundred thousand clones, around 81% of which are singletons. The source material was peripheral blood. These receptors originate from a woman in her fifties or sixties with active or convalescent COVID-19. CDR3s include the opening cysteine and the closing phenylalanine or tryptophan. Fields, in order: CDR3 protein, CDR3 DNA, V gene, clone size, D gene, J gene. D genes are given only for firm matches. The listing skips clone size in some rows; elsewhere it reads once, few, many or a size class.

CDR3aa: CASSPSGGSYNEQFF
CDR3nt: TGTGCCAGTAGTCCTTCGGGGGGCTCCTACAATGAGCAGTTCTTC
v_gene: TRBV19
abundance: -
d_gene: TRBD2
j_gene: TRBJ2-1

CDR3aa: CASSLRGSSNEQFF
CDR3nt: TGTGCCAGCAGCTTAAGAGGGTCCTCAAATGAGCAGTTCTTC
v_gene: TRBV7-9
abundance: -
d_gene: -
j_gene: TRBJ2-1

CDR3aa: CASSLGLAEGYEQYF
CDR3nt: TGCGCCAGCAGCTTGGGCCTAGCGGAGGGTTACGAGCAGTACTTC
v_gene: TRBV5-1
abundance: -
d_gene: TRBD2
j_gene: TRBJ2-7

CDR3aa: CASSLTSNYGYTF
CDR3nt: TGTGCCAGCAGCTTAACTTCGAACTATGGCTACACCTTC
v_gene: TRBV7-3
abundance: -
d_gene: -
j_gene: TRBJ1-2

CDR3aa: CAISEGGSYEQYF
CDR3nt: TGTGCCATCAGTGAGGGGGGGTCCTACGAGCAGTACTTC
v_gene: TRBV10-3
abundance: -
d_gene: -
j_gene: TRBJ2-7

CDR3aa: CASTPREREGSYEQYF
CDR3nt: TGTGCCAGCACCCCTCGGGAGCGGGAAGGCTCCTACGAGCAGTACTTC
v_gene: TRBV6-4
abundance: -
d_gene: TRBD2
j_gene: TRBJ2-7

CDR3aa: CASSPAGTGLYSNQPQHF
CDR3nt: TGTGCCAGCTCACCAGCCGGGACAGGGCTTTATAGCAATCAGCCCCAGCATTTT
v_gene: TRBV18
abundance: -
d_gene: TRBD1
j_gene: TRBJ1-5

CDR3aa: CASSKTRDSEQFF
CDR3nt: TGTGCCAGCAGTAAGACCCGAGATAGCGAGCAGTTCTTC
v_gene: TRBV12-3/TRBV12-4
abundance: -
d_gene: -
j_gene: TRBJ2-1

CDR3aa: CASSPPTSGRAPEQFF
CDR3nt: TGTGCCAGCAGTCCCCCGACTAGCGGGAGGGCCCCTGAGCAGTTCTTC
v_gene: TRBV27
abundance: once
d_gene: TRBD2
j_gene: TRBJ2-1

CDR3aa: CASSLDGTRGNEQFF
CDR3nt: TGCGCCAGCAGCTTGGATGGGACTCGGGGCAATGAGCAGTTCTTC
v_gene: TRBV5-1
abundance: -
d_gene: -
j_gene: TRBJ2-1

CDR3aa: CASSMDRNQPQHF
CDR3nt: TGTGCCAGTAGTATGGACAGGAATCAGCCCCAGCATTTT
v_gene: TRBV19
abundance: -
d_gene: TRBD1
j_gene: TRBJ1-5

CDR3aa: CASSYGGSSYNSPLHF
CDR3nt: TGTGCCAGCAGTTACGGAGGGAGCTCCTATAATTCACCCCTCCACTTT
v_gene: TRBV6-5
abundance: -
d_gene: -
j_gene: TRBJ1-6

CDR3aa: CACSRTGSREKLFF
CDR3nt: TGTGCCTGTTCGAGGACAGGGAGTCGTGAAAAACTGTTTTTT
v_gene: TRBV30
abundance: -
d_gene: TRBD1
j_gene: TRBJ1-4

CDR3aa: CASSLRTGRYTEAFF
CDR3nt: TGTGCCAGCAGCCTTCGGACAGGGAGGTACACTGAAGCTTTCTTT
v_gene: TRBV14
abundance: -
d_gene: TRBD1
j_gene: TRBJ1-1

CDR3aa: CASSLDRTSGTYEQYF
CDR3nt: TGTGCCAGTAGTTTGGATCGGACTAGCGGAACCTACGAGCAGTACTTC
v_gene: TRBV19
abundance: -
d_gene: TRBD2
j_gene: TRBJ2-7

CDR3aa: CASSLETSGIKNIQYF
CDR3nt: TGCGCCAGCAGCTTGGAAACCTCAGGAATCAAAAACATTCAGTACTTC
v_gene: TRBV5-1
abundance: once
d_gene: -
j_gene: TRBJ2-4

CDR3aa: CASSLKQDNQPQHF
CDR3nt: TGTGCCAGCAGCTTGAAGCAGGATAATCAGCCCCAGCATTTT
v_gene: TRBV5-5
abundance: few
d_gene: -
j_gene: TRBJ1-5

CDR3aa: CASSYSTGVERRYF
CDR3nt: TGTGCCAGCAGTTACTCGACGGGAGTAGAGAGACGGTACTTC
v_gene: TRBV6-5
abundance: -
d_gene: -
j_gene: TRBJ2-7

CDR3aa: CSVERGSGDTEAFF
CDR3nt: TGCAGCGTTGAACGGGGGTCCGGAGACACTGAAGCTTTCTTT
v_gene: TRBV29-1
abundance: -
d_gene: -
j_gene: TRBJ1-1

CDR3aa: CASSVDPSGYTDTQYF
CDR3nt: TGTGCCAGCAGCGTAGACCCTAGCGGCTACACAGATACGCAGTATTTT
v_gene: TRBV9
abundance: -
d_gene: TRBD2
j_gene: TRBJ2-3

CDR3aa: CASSLSGPNYGYTF
CDR3nt: TGTGCCAGCAGCTTAAGCGGGCCCAACTATGGCTACACCTTC
v_gene: TRBV11-1
abundance: -
d_gene: -
j_gene: TRBJ1-2

CDR3aa: CATSDLTSGNEQFF
CDR3nt: TGTGCCACCAGTGATTTGACTAGCGGAAATGAGCAGTTCTTC
v_gene: TRBV24-1
abundance: -
d_gene: TRBD2
j_gene: TRBJ2-1

CDR3aa: CASRRDSLSSYNEQFF
CDR3nt: TGTGCCAGCAGGCGGGACTCGCTCAGCTCCTACAATGAGCAGTTCTTC
v_gene: TRBV5-4
abundance: -
d_gene: -
j_gene: TRBJ2-1

CDR3aa: CASSPPGGGNYGYTF
CDR3nt: TGTGCCAGCAGCCCTCCGGGGGGGGGTAACTATGGCTACACCTTC
v_gene: TRBV5-4
abundance: once
d_gene: -
j_gene: TRBJ1-2

CDR3aa: CATGGISNNEQFF
CDR3nt: TGTGCCACCGGGGGGATCTCGAACAATGAGCAGTTCTTC
v_gene: TRBV24-1
abundance: -
d_gene: -
j_gene: TRBJ2-1

CDR3aa: CASRSSGRATDTQYF
CDR3nt: TGTGCCAGCAGGTCTAGCGGGAGGGCCACAGATACGCAGTATTTT
v_gene: TRBV25-1
abundance: -
d_gene: TRBD2
j_gene: TRBJ2-3

CDR3aa: CASSYGSDYGYTF
CDR3nt: TGTGCCAGCAGCTACGGGAGTGACTATGGCTACACCTTC
v_gene: TRBV6-5
abundance: few
d_gene: -
j_gene: TRBJ1-2

CDR3aa: CASSSLREGRKSGELFF
CDR3nt: TGTGCCAGCTCATCCCTCAGGGAGGGTCGGAAGTCCGGGGAGCTGTTTTTT
v_gene: TRBV18
abundance: -
d_gene: TRBD2
j_gene: TRBJ2-2

CDR3aa: CASTRRGTNANTGELFF
CDR3nt: TGCGCCAGCACCCGTAGGGGGACAAATGCGAACACCGGGGAGCTGTTTTTT
v_gene: TRBV5-1
abundance: -
d_gene: -
j_gene: TRBJ2-2

CDR3aa: CASSLEGARTEAFF
CDR3nt: TGCGCCAGCAGCTTAGAGGGGGCGAGGACTGAAGCTTTCTTT
v_gene: TRBV5-1
abundance: -
d_gene: TRBD1
j_gene: TRBJ1-1

CDR3aa: CASSWGLLGQNTGELFF
CDR3nt: TGTGCCAGCAGCTGGGGCTTGCTGGGGCAGAACACCGGGGAGCTGTTTTTT
v_gene: TRBV5-4
abundance: -
d_gene: -
j_gene: TRBJ2-2

CDR3aa: CAGRLAQENEQYF
CDR3nt: TGTGCCGGACGACTAGCGCAGGAAAACGAGCAGTACTTC
v_gene: TRBV19
abundance: -
d_gene: TRBD2
j_gene: TRBJ2-7

CDR3aa: CASRWGQGAYEQYF
CDR3nt: TGTGCCAGCAGATGGGGACAGGGAGCTTACGAGCAGTACTTC
v_gene: TRBV11-1
abundance: once
d_gene: TRBD1
j_gene: TRBJ2-7

CDR3aa: CASSSQVGNTGELFF
CDR3nt: TGCGCCAGCAGCTCGCAGGTTGGGAACACCGGGGAGCTGTTTTTT
v_gene: TRBV5-1
abundance: -
d_gene: -
j_gene: TRBJ2-2

CDR3aa: CASSQGTSAYTGELFF
CDR3nt: TGTGCCAGCAGCCAAGGGACTAGCGCCTACACCGGGGAGCTGTTTTTT
v_gene: TRBV3-1/TRBV3-2
abundance: once
d_gene: TRBD2
j_gene: TRBJ2-2

CDR3aa: CASSLTRGTHNEQFF
CDR3nt: TGTGCCAGCAGCCTGACTCGGGGGACCCACAATGAGCAGTTCTTC
v_gene: TRBV3-1/TRBV3-2
abundance: few
d_gene: -
j_gene: TRBJ2-1

CDR3aa: CASSQFAGEGRNEQFF
CDR3nt: TGTGCCAGCAGCCAATTCGCGGGGGAGGGTCGGAATGAGCAGTTCTTC
v_gene: TRBV4-2
abundance: -
d_gene: TRBD2
j_gene: TRBJ2-1

CDR3aa: CASRGQGGTEAFF
CDR3nt: TGTGCCAGTAGGGGCCAGGGGGGCACTGAAGCTTTCTTT
v_gene: TRBV19
abundance: -
d_gene: TRBD1
j_gene: TRBJ1-1

CDR3aa: CASSTLGQGSTEAFF
CDR3nt: TGTGCCAGCAGTACCCTCGGGCAGGGCTCCACTGAAGCTTTCTTT
v_gene: TRBV6-6
abundance: few
d_gene: -
j_gene: TRBJ1-1

CDR3aa: CASSLDRGSTDTQYF
CDR3nt: TGTGCCAGCAGCTTAGACCGGGGAAGCACAGATACGCAGTATTTT
v_gene: TRBV7-2
abundance: once
d_gene: -
j_gene: TRBJ2-3

CDR3aa: CASSFGFGEREQFF
CDR3nt: TGTGCCAGCAGTTTCGGGTTCGGGGAGAGGGAGCAGTTCTTC
v_gene: TRBV28
abundance: -
d_gene: -
j_gene: TRBJ2-1

CDR3aa: CASSVGQSHLSGNTIYF
CDR3nt: TGTGCCAGCAGCGTCGGACAGTCTCACCTCTCTGGAAACACCATATATTTT
v_gene: TRBV9
abundance: -
d_gene: -
j_gene: TRBJ1-3

CDR3aa: CASSVEDSGEQYF
CDR3nt: TGTGCCAGCAGTGTCGAGGATTCCGGCGAGCAGTACTTC
v_gene: TRBV2
abundance: -
d_gene: -
j_gene: TRBJ2-7

CDR3aa: CASSGIQGRTYNEQFF
CDR3nt: TGTGCCAGCAGCGGGATACAGGGAAGGACCTACAATGAGCAGTTCTTC
v_gene: TRBV13
abundance: once
d_gene: -
j_gene: TRBJ2-1

CDR3aa: CASSLGLAGGGDEQFF
CDR3nt: TGCGCCAGCAGCTTGGGGCTAGCGGGAGGTGGGGATGAGCAGTTCTTC
v_gene: TRBV5-1
abundance: -
d_gene: TRBD2
j_gene: TRBJ2-1